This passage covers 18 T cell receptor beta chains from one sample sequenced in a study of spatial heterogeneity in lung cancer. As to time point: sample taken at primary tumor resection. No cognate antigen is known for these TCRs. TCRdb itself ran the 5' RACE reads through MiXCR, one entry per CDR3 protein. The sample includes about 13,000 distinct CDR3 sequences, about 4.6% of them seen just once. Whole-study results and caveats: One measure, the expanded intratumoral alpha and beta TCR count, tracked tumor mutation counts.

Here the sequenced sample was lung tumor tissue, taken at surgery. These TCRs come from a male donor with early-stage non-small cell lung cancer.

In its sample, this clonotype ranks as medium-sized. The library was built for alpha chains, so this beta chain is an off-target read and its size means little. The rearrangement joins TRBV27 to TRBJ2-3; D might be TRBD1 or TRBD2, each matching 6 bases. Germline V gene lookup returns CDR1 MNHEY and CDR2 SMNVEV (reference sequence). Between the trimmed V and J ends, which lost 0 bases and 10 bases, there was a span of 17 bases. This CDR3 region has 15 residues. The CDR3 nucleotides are TGTGCCAGCAGTTTATCGGGGGGCGGGGCGGGCCCGCAGTATTTT. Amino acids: CASSLSGGGAGPQYF.

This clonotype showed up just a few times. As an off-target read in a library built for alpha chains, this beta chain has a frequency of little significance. CDR3 sequence reads: CASSRRLAGGSNQETQYF. CDR3 DNA: TGCGCCAGCAGCCGCCGACTAGCGGGGGGGAGCAACCAAGAGACCCAGTACTTC. This rearrangement joins TRBV4-1 to TRBJ2-5; 14 bases are a match to TRBD2. The CDR3 sequence is 18 residues long. The V and J ends lost 4 bases and 0 bases, in that order; junction bases with no gene match: 7. CDR1 MGHRA and CDR2 YSYEKL come from the germline V gene.

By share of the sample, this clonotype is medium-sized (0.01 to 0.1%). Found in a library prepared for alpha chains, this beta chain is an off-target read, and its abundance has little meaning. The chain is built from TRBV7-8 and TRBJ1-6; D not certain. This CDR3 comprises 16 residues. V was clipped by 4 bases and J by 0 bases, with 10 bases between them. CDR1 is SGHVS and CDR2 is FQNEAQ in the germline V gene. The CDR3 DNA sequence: TGTGCCAGCAGCTCCTTACGGAGCTCCTATAATTCACCCCTCCACTTT. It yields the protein CASSSLRSSYNSPLHF.

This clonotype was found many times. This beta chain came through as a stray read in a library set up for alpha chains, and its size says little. CDR3: CASSRDTYEQYF. The CDR3 region has the DNA TGTGCCAGCAGTCGGGACACCTACGAGCAGTACTTC. The chain employs TRBV6-2 or TRBV6-3 and TRBJ2-7; tentative D call: TRBD1 (6 bases). V was shortened by 5 bases and J by 2 bases, with 7 bases between the two germline ends. Germline lookup yields CDR1 MNHEY and CDR2 SVGEGT. This CDR3 comprises 12 residues.

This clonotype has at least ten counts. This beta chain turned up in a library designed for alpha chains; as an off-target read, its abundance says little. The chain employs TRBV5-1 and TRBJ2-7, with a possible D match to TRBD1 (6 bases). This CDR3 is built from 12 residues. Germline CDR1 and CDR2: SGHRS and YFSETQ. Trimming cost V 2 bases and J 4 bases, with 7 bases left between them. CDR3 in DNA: TGCGCCAGCAGCTTAGGGGGTTACGAGCAGTACTTC. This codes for CASSLGGYEQYF.

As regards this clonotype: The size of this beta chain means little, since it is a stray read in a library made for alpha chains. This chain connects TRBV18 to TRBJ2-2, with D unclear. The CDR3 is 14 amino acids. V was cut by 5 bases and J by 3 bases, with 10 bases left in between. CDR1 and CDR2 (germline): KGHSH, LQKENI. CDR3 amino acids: CASSAVIYTGELFF. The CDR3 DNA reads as TGTGCCAGCTCAGCGGTAATCTACACCGGGGAGCTGTTTTTT.

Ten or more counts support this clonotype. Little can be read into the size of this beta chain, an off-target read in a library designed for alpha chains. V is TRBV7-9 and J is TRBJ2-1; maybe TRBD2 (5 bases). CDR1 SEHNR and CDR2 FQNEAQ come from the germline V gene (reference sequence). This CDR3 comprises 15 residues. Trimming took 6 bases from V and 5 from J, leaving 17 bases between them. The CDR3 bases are TGTGCCAGCAGAGCCCAGTCGGGGTACGACAATGAGCAGTTCTTC. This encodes CASRAQSGYDNEQFF.

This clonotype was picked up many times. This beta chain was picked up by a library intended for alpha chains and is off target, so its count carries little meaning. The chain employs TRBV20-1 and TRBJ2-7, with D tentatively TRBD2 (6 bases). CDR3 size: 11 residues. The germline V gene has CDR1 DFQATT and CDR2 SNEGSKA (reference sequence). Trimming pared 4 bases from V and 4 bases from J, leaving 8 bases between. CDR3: CSAMGLYEQYF. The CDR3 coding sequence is TGCAGTGCTATGGGACTTTACGAGCAGTACTTC.

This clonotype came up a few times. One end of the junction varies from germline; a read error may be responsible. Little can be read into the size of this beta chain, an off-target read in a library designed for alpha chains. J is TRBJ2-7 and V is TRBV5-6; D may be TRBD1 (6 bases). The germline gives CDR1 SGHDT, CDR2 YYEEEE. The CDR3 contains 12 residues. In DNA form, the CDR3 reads TGTGCCAGCAGCTATAGCAGGGGACAACCGCACTTC. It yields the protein CASSYSRGQPHF.

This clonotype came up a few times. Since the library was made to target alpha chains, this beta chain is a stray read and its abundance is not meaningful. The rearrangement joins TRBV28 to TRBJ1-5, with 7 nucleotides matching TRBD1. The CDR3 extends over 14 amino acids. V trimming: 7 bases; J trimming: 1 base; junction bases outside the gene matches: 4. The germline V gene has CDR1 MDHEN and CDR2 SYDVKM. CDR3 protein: CASNGRGSNQPQHF. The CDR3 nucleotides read TGTGCCAGCAACGGCAGGGGGAGCAATCAGCCCCAGCATTTT.

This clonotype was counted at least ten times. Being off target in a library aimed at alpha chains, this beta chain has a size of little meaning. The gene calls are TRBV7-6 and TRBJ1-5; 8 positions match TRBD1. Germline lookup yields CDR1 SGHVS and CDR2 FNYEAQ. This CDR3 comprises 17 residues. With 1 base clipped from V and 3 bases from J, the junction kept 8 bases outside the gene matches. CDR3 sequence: CASSLGTGNDINQPQHF. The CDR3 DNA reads TGTGCCAGCAGCTTAGGGACAGGGAATGATATCAATCAGCCCCAGCATTTT.

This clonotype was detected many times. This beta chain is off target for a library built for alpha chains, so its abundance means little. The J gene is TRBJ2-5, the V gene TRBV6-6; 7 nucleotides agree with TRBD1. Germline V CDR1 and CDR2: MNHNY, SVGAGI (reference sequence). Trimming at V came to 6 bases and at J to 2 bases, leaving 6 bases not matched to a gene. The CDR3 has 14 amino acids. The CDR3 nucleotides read TGTGCCAGCAGCCACAGGGGCACTCAAGAGACCCAGTACTTC. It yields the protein CASSHRGTQETQYF.

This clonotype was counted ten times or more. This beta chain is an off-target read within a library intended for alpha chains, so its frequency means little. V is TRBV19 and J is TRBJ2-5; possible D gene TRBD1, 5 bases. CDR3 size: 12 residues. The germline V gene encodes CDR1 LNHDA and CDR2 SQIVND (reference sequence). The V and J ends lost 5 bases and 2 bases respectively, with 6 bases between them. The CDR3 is CASSDRQETQYF. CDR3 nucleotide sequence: TGTGCCAGTAGTGACAGACAAGAGACCCAGTACTTC.

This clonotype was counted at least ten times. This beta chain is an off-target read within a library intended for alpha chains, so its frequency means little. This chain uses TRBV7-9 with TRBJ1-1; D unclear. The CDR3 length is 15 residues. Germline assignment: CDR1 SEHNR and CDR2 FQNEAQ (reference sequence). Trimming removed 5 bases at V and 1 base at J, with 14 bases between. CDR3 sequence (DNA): TGTGCCAGCAGCAAAAACAACAATCCGAACACTGAAGCTTTCTTT. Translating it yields CASSKNNNPNTEAFF. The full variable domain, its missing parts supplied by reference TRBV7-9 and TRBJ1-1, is DTGVSQNPRHKITKRGQNVTFRCDPISEHNRLYWYRQTLGQGPEFLTYFQNEAQLEKSRLLSDRFSAERPKGSFSTLEIQRTEQGDSAMYLCASSKNNNPNTEAFFGQGTRLTVV.

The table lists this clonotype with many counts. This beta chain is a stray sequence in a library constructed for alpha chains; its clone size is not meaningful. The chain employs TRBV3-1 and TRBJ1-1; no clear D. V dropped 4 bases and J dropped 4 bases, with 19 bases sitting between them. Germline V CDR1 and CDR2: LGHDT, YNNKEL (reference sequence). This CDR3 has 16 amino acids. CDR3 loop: CASSLSWTEQSTEAFF. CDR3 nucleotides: TGTGCCAGCAGCCTCTCCTGGACGGAACAAAGCACTGAAGCTTTCTTT.

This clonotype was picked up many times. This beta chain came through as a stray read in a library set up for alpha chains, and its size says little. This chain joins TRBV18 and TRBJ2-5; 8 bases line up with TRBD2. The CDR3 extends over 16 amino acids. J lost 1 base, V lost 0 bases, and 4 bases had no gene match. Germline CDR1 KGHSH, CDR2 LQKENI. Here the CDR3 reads CASSPPRLAGQETQYF. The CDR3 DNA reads TGTGCCAGCTCACCACCGCGTCTAGCGGGCCAAGAGACCCAGTACTTC. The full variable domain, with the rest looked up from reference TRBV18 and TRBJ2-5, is NAGVMQNPRHLVRRRGQEARLRCSPMKGHSHVYWYRQLPEEGLKFMVYLQKENIIDESGMPKERFSAEFPKEGPSILRIQQVVRGDSAAYFCASSPPRLAGQETQYFGPGTRLLVL.

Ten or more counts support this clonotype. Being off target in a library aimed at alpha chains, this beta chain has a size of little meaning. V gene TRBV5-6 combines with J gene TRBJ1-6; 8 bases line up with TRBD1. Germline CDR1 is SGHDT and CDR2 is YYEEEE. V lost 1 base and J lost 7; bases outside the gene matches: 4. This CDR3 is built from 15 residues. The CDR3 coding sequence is TGTGCCAGCAGCTTGCCAGGGGGCTGGAATTCACCCCTCCACTTT. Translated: CASSLPGGWNSPLHF.

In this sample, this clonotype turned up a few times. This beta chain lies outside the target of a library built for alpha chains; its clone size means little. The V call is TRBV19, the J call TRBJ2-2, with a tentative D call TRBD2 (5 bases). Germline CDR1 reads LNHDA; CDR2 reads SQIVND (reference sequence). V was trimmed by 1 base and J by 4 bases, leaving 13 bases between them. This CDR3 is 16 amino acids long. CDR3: CASSIAGIRSTGELFF. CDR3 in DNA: TGTGCCAGTAGTATAGCGGGGATAAGGAGCACCGGGGAGCTGTTTTTT.